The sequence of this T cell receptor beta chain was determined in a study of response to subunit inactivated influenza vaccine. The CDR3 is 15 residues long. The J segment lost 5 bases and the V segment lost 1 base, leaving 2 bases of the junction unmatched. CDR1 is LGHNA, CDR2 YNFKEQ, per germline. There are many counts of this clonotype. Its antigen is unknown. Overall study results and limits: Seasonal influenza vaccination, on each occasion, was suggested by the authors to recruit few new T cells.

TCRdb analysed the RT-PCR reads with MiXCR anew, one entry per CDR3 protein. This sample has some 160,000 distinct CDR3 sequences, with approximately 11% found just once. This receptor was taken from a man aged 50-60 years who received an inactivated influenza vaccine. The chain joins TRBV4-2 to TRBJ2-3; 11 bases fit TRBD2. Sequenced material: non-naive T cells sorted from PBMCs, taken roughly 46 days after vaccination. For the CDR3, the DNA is TGTGCCAGCAGCCAAGTACTAGCGGGAGAAGATACGCAGTATTTT. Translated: CASSQVLAGEDTQYF.